This T cell receptor (beta chain) originates from a study of blood T cell repertoires in COVID-19. V shed 5 bases and J 0 bases; nucleotides not matched to a gene: 4. The germline V gene encodes CDR1 SGHVS and CDR2 FQNEAQ. This CDR3 is 15 amino acids long. Assay: immunoSEQ multiplex PCR; the TCRdb copy retains only in-frame clones and omits some. Among 200,000 or so clones listed, 84% were seen once. The receptor was isolated from a young man with active or convalescent COVID-19. Sequencing used peripheral blood. The chain links TRBV7-8 to TRBJ2-1, with TRBD1 matching over 7 bases. The CDR3 DNA is TGTGCCAGCAGCAGACAGGGTAGCTCCTACAATGAGCAGTTCTTC. This codes for CASSRQGSSYNEQFF.